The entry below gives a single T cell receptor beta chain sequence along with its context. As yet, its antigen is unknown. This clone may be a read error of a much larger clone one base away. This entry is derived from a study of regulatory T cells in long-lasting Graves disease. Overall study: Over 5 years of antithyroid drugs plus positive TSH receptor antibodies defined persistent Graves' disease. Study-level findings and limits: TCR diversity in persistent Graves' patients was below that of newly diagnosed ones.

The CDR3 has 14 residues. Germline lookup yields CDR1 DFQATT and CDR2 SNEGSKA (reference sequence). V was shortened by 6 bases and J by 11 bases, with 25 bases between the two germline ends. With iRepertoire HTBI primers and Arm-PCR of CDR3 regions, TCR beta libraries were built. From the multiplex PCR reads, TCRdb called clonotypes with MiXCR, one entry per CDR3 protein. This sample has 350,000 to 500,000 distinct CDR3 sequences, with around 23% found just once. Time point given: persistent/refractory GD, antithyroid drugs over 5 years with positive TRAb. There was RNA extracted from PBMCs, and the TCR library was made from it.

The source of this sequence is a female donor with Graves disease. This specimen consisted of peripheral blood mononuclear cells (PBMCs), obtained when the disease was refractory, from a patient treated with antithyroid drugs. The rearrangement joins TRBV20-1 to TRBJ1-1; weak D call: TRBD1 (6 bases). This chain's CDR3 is CSAPRDTRLEGAFF. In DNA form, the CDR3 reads TGCAGTGCCCCAAGGGACACCCGGTTAGAGGGGGCTTTCTTT.